This TCR beta chain was documented in a study of cytomegalovirus exposure and HLA in healthy donors. Study-level background: In an earlier analysis, 95 million to 140 million unique TCR beta sequences were found from about 180 million T cells.

Comment on this clone: Its antigen is not known.

Per germline, CDR1 GTSNPN and CDR2 SVGIG (reference sequence). Trimming removed 1 base at V and 9 bases at J, with 7 bases between. The CDR3 consists of 11 residues. Vbeta (60) and Jbeta (13) primers were used in the PCR. Per the original data handling: Later analysis identified roughly 84 million unique TCR beta chains, approximately 10 million shared. Here immunoSEQ multiplex PCR was the method, and the copy in TCRdb shows in-frame clones only, minus some. V, J and clone size reflect that table, while D and trimming were determined from the DNA. The sample shows roughly 100,000 clones, roughly four fifths of them seen only once. Overall study results and limits: TCR beta V- and J-gene trimming was later associated with a missense DCLRE1C variant.

The gene calls are TRBV30 and TRBJ2-1; D not resolved. The material sequenced was PBMCs. The sequence derives from a woman in her fifties or sixties in good health and CMV-seropositive. CDR3 sequence (DNA): TGTGCCTGGAGTGACGGTGGTGAGCAGTTCTTC. It is translated as CAWSDGGEQFF.